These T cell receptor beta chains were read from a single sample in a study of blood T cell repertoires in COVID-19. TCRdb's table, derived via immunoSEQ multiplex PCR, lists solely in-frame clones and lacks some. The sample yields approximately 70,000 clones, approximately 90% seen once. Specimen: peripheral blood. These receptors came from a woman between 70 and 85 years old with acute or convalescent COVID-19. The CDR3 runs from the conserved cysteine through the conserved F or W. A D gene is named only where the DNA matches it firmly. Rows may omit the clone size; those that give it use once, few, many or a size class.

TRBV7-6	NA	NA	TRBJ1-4	TGTGCCAGCAGCTCCAGCCCCAGGTATAATGAAAAACTGTTTTTT	CASSSSPRYNEKLFF
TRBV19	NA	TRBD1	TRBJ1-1	TGTGCCAGTAGTAGAGGACAGGGGGTTCGGGGCACTGAAGCTTTCTTT	CASSRGQGVRGTEAFF
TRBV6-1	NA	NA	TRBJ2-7	TGTGCCAGCAGTGAAGCCGCGGGCTTACTTAGCGAAACCGCCTACGAGCAGTACTTC	CASSEAAGLLSETAYEQYF
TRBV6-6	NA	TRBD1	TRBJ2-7	TGTGCCAGCAGTTACTCGGGACAGGGCCCGTACGAGCAGTACTTC	CASSYSGQGPYEQYF
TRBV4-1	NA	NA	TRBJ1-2	TGCGCCAGCAGCCAAGAGGAGGGAGGCTATGGCTACACCTTC	CASSQEEGGYGYTF
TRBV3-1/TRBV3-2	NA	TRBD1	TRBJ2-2	TGTGCCAGCAGCCGCACCGGGACAGGGAACACCGGGGAGCTGTTTTTT	CASSRTGTGNTGELFF
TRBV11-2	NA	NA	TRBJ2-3	TGTGCCAGCAGCTCTCAGCGGACGGCGGTAGATACGCAGTATTTT	CASSSQRTAVDTQYF
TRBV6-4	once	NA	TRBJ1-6	TGTGCCAGCAGTGACTCGGGGGGGGGTAGTACAGGCCGGAATAATTCACCCCTCCACTTT	CASSDSGGGSTGRNNSPLHF
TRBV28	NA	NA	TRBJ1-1	TGTGCCAGCAGTCTTCACAGGGCGACCCTGAACACTGAAGCTTTCTTT	CASSLHRATLNTEAFF
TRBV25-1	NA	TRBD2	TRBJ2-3	TGTGCCAGCAGAGGAGCTAGCGGGAAAGTGAATACGCAGTATTTT	CASRGASGKVNTQYF
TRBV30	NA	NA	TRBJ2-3	TGTGCCTGGAATCCTCCGACTGGCGGGGACCGCACAGATACGCAGTATTTT	CAWNPPTGGDRTDTQYF
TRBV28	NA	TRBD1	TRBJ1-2	TGTGCCAGCAGTCAGGGGGTTATCTATGGCTACACCTTC	CASSQGVIYGYTF
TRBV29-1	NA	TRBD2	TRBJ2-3	TGCAGCGCCCAAGCCCTCGGGACTAGCGGTACTAGCACAGATACGCAGTATTTT	CSAQALGTSGTSTDTQYF
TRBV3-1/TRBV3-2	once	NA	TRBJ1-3	TGTGCCAGCAGCCAAGGCATGAGGGGAAACACCATATATTTT	CASSQGMRGNTIYF
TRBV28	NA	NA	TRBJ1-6	TGTGCCAGCAGCCGACAGAGCTATAATTCACCCCTCCACTTT	CASSRQSYNSPLHF
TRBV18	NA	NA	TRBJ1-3	TGTGCCAGCCAAGTCGACAGGCTCCCTGGAAACACCATATATTTT	CASQVDRLPGNTIYF
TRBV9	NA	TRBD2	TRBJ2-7	TGTGCCAGCAGCGTCGGGACTAGCGGGGGATATGAGCAGTACTTC	CASSVGTSGGYEQYF
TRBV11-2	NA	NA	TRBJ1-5	TGTGCCAGCAGCTTTTCGGCAGGGGCGAATCAGCCCCAGCATTTT	CASSFSAGANQPQHF
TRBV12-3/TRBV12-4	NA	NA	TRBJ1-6	TGTGCCAGCAGTCTAGACCGGAATTCACCCCTCCACTTT	CASSLDRNSPLHF
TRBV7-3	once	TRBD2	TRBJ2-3	TGTGCCAGCAGCTTCACTGGCGGGGGTGCCCCTAACACAGATACGCAGTATTTT	CASSFTGGGAPNTDTQYF
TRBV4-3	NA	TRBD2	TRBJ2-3	TGCGCCAGCAGCCAAGGAGGAGCGGGGGGCACAGATACGCAGTATTTT	CASSQGGAGGTDTQYF
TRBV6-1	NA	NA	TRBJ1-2	NA	CASSEWGQGSHTF
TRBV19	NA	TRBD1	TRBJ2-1	TGTGCCAGTAGTATCCAGGGGGCCGAATACAATGAGCAGTTCTTC	CASSIQGAEYNEQFF
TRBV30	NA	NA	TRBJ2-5	TGTGCCTGGGAGAGAGCGAAGGGGGAGACCCAGTACTTC	CAWERAKGETQYF
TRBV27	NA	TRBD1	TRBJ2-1	TGTGCCAGCAGTAAGACCTTGACAGGGTCGACCTACAATGAGCAGTTCTTC	CASSKTLTGSTYNEQFF
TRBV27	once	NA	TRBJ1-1	TGTGCCAGCAGCCGCCTAGGTTGGGACACTGAAGCTTTCTTT	CASSRLGWDTEAFF
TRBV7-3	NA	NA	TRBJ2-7	TGTGCCAGCAGCTTAGGACAGATGGCCGAGCAGTACTTC	CASSLGQMAEQYF
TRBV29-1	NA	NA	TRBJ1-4	TGCAGCGTCGCATTTGGGCGCTTTGAAAAACTGTTTTTT	CSVAFGRFEKLFF
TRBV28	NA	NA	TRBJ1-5	TGTGCCAGCAGTCCCCCCGCAGGGTCTAATCAGCCCCAGCATTTT	CASSPPAGSNQPQHF
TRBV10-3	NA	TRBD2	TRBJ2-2	TGTGCCGCGATGGCTAGCGGGAGGGACACCGGGGAGCTGTTTTTT	CAAMASGRDTGELFF
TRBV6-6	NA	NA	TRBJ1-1	TGTGCCAGCAGTCCCGACGGGGGCACTGAAGCTTTCTTT	CASSPDGGTEAFF
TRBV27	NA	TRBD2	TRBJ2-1	TGTGCCAGCAGTCTAGGACTAGTCTCCTACAATGAGCAGTTCTTC	CASSLGLVSYNEQFF
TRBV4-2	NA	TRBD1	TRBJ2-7	TGTGCCAGCAGCCAGGGACAGGGACCTCTCTCCTACGAGCAGTACTTC	CASSQGQGPLSYEQYF
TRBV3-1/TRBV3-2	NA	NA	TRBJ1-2	TGTGCCAGCAGCCAACCGAAGAGCTATGGCTACACCTTC	CASSQPKSYGYTF
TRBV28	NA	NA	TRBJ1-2	TGTGCCAGCAGTCAGGTAACAGGGTTCTATGGCTACACCTTC	CASSQVTGFYGYTF
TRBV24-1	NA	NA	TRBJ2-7	TGTGCCACCAGTGCTCGAACAGACCCCGACTACGAGCAGTACTTC	CATSARTDPDYEQYF
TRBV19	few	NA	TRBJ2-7	TGTGCCAGTAGTACTTCCGGGACTTACGAGCAGTACTTC	CASSTSGTYEQYF
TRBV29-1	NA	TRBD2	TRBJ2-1	TGCAGCGTTGAAGGGACTAGCGGGAGCGACGAGCAGTTCTTC	CSVEGTSGSDEQFF
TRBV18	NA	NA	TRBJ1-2	TGTGCCAGCTCACCACGGGGGCAGGGAGCTAACTATGGCTACACCTTC	CASSPRGQGANYGYTF
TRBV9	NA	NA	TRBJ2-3	TGTGCCAGCAGCGTAGGCCAGGGCACAGATACGCAGTATTTT	CASSVGQGTDTQYF
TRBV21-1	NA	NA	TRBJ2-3	TGTGCCAGCAGCAAACCGCCGGGACAGGGGTGGAATACGCAGTATTTT	CASSKPPGQGWNTQYF
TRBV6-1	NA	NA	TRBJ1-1	TGTGCCAGCAGTGAACAGGGGTTCACTGAAGCTTTCTTT	CASSEQGFTEAFF
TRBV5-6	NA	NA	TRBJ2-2	TGTGCCAGCAGCTTGGGATTAGCCCCCGGGGAGCTGTTTTTT	CASSLGLAPGELFF
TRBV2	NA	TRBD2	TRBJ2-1	TGTGCCAGCAAAGAGCGGGGGGCATTGGGGCACAATGAGCAGTTCTTC	CASKERGALGHNEQFF
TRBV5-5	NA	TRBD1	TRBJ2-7	TGTGCCAGCAGCTTGGTCCTCGGACAGGTCTCCTACGAGCAGTACTTC	CASSLVLGQVSYEQYF
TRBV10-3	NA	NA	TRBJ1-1	TGTGCCATCAGTGACGCCAGGGGCGGACAGGAAGCTTTCTTT	CAISDARGGQEAFF
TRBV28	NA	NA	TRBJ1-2	TGTGCCAGCAGTTGGAGAAACAGGGATGGCTACACCTTC	CASSWRNRDGYTF
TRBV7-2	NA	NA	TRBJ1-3	TGTGCCAGCAGCTCCCGTATCGGAAACACCATATATTTT	CASSSRIGNTIYF
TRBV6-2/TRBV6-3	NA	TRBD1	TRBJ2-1	TGTGCCAGCAGTTACGCTATTCCGGGACAGGGTGGAGATGAGCAGTTCTTC	CASSYAIPGQGGDEQFF
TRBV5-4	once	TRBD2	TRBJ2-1	TGTGCCAGCAGGACTAGCGGGAGCCTCGGATCCTACAATGAGCAGTTCTTC	CASRTSGSLGSYNEQFF